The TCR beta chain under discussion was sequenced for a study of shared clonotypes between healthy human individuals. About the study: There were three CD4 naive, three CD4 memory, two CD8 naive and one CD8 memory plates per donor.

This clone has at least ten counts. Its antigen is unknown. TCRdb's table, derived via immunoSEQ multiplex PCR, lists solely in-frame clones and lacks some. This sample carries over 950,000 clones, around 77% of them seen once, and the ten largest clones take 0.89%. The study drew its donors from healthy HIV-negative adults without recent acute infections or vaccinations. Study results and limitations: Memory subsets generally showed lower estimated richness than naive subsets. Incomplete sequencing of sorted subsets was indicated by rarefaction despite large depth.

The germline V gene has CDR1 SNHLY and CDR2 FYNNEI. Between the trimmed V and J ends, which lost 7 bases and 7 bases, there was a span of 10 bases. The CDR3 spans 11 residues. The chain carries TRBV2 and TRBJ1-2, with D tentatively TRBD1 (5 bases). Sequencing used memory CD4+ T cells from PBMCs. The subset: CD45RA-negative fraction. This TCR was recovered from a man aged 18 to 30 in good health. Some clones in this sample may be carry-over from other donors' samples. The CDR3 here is CASTRTIGYTF. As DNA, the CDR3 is TGTGCCAGCACGAGGACAATTGGCTACACCTTC.